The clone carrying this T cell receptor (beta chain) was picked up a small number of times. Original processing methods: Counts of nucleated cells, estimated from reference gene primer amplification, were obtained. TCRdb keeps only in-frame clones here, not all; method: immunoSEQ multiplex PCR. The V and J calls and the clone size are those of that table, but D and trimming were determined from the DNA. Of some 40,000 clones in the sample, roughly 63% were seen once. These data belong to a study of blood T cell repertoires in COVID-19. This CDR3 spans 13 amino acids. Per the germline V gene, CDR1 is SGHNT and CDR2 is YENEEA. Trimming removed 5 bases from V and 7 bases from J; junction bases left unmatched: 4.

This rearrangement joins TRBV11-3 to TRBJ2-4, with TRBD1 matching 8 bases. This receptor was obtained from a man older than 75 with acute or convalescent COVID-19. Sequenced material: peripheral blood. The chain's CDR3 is CASSPGGLNIQYF. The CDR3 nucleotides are TGTGCCAGCAGCCCAGGGGGCTTGAACATTCAGTACTTC. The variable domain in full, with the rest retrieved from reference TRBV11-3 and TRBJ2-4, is EAGVVQSPRYKIIEKKQPVAFWCNPISGHNTLYWYLQNLGQGPELLIRYENEEAVDDSQLPKDRFSAERLKGVDSTLKIQPAELGDSAVYLCASSPGGLNIQYFGAGTRLSVL.